A selection of T cell receptor beta chains follows, all from one sample in a study of siplizumab effects on memory and regulatory T cells. The repertoire was sequenced with immunoSEQ multiplex PCR; TCRdb's copy has only in-frame clones and lacks some. Among roughly 100,000 clones listed, over 85% were seen once. The source material was Tregs sorted from blood. These receptors were obtained from a human donor in good health. Both conserved end residues are part of each CDR3. A D gene is named only where the DNA matches it firmly. Clone size is given for some rows only: seen once, a few or many times, or a class if the clone is expanded.

V	J	D	size	DNA	CDR3
TRBV19	TRBJ1-3	.	.	TGTGCCAGCTCTGGAAACACCATATATTTT	CASSGNTIYF
TRBV6-5	TRBJ2-2	.	.	TGTGCCAGCAGTTACTCGAGAGGTCCCACAGGCGGGGAGCTGTTTTTT	CASSYSRGPTGGELFF
TRBV25-1	TRBJ1-2	TRBD1	.	TGTGCCACAGGGGGGAACTATGGCTACACCTTC	CATGGNYGYTF
TRBV6-1	TRBJ1-2	.	.	TGTGCCAGCAGTGAACTCCCCGCCGCCTCCTCCTTC	CASSELPAASSF
TRBV18	TRBJ1-4	TRBD1	.	TGTGCCAGCTCACCTCAATATGGAATACAGGGGATTGAAAAACTGTTTTTT	CASSPQYGIQGIEKLFF
TRBV5-1	TRBJ1-2	TRBD1	.	TGCGCCAGCAGCTTGGCCTTGGGAGGGGGCCCCTCGGGCTATGGCTACACCTTC	CASSLALGGGPSGYGYTF
TRBV4-2	TRBJ1-2	.	.	TGTGCCAGCAGCCAAGATAGGGCAGGGGATTATGGCTACACCTTC	CASSQDRAGDYGYTF
TRBV19	TRBJ1-6	.	few	TGTGCCAGTAGTAAAGGGGGAATAACCTATAATTCACCCCTCCACTTT	CASSKGGITYNSPLHF
TRBV5-1	TRBJ2-1	TRBD2	.	TGCGCCAGCAGCCCCTTAGCGGGGGCCGCGATTCGACATGAGCAGTTCTTC	CASSPLAGAAIRHEQFF
TRBV9	TRBJ2-3	TRBD2	once	TGTGCCAGCAGCGTAGGGGGGACTAGCTGGTATACGCAGTATTTT	CASSVGGTSWYTQYF
TRBV19	TRBJ1-1	.	.	TGTGCCAGTAGTATAGCCGGTTTGCACACTGAAGCTTTCTTT	CASSIAGLHTEAFF
TRBV10-3	TRBJ2-7	TRBD1	.	TGTGCCATCAGCGAGACAGGGTCCGAGCAGTACTTC	CAISETGSEQYF
TRBV30	TRBJ1-5	.	few	TGTGCCTGGAGTGAGGGAGGGGCTCAGCCCCAGCATTTT	CAWSEGGAQPQHF
TRBV11-2	TRBJ1-2	TRBD1	.	TGTGCCAGCAGCCCGGGACAGATCTATGGCTACACCTTC	CASSPGQIYGYTF
TRBV5-1	TRBJ1-2	TRBD1	once	TGCGCCAGCAGCGTAGGGACAGCCCCCTATGGCTACACCTTC	CASSVGTAPYGYTF
TRBV19	TRBJ1-1	.	.	TGTGCCAGTAGTTGGGGAGTGAACACTGAAGCTTTCTTT	CASSWGVNTEAFF
TRBV30	TRBJ1-3	.	.	TGTGCCTGGAGTGTTGCAGGCGTAAACACCATATATTTT	CAWSVAGVNTIYF
TRBV25-1	TRBJ1-3	TRBD1	.	TGTGCCAGCAGTGATCCGACAGGGCGATTCTCTGGAAACACCATATATTTT	CASSDPTGRFSGNTIYF
TRBV5-4	TRBJ2-5	.	.	TGTGCCAGCAGCCTAATACAAGAGACCCAGTACTTC	CASSLIQETQYF
TRBV7-9	TRBJ2-5	TRBD1	.	TGTGCCAGCAGACGTGGACAGGGTCGAGGAGAGACCCAGTACTTC	CASRRGQGRGETQYF
TRBV18	TRBJ1-1	TRBD1	.	TGTGCCAGCTCACTTACAGGGGGCGAGACTGAAGCTTTCTTT	CASSLTGGETEAFF
TRBV9	TRBJ1-1	.	.	TGTGCCAGCAGCTCCAGTGGGGGATTCACTGAAGCTTTCTTT	CASSSSGGFTEAFF
TRBV7-8	TRBJ2-1	TRBD2	.	TGTGCCAGCAGCACCCTAGCGGGGTTTTCTTTTGAGCAGTTCTTC	CASSTLAGFSFEQFF
TRBV4-3	TRBJ2-1	.	.	TGCGCCAGCAGCCAAGATTTCCAGGGAAGGAATGAGCAGTTCTTC	CASSQDFQGRNEQFF
TRBV29-1	TRBJ1-2	TRBD1	.	TGCAGCGTTGAAGAGACAGGGTCGGGCGGCTACACCTTC	CSVEETGSGGYTF
TRBV5-8	TRBJ2-7	.	.	TGTGCCAGCAGCTTGTCGGACCACGAGCAGTACTTC	CASSLSDHEQYF
TRBV5-1	TRBJ1-2	.	.	TGCGCCAGCAGCACGGGCCGAAACTATGGCTACACCTTC	CASSTGRNYGYTF
TRBV7-2	TRBJ1-2	TRBD1	.	TGTGCCAGCAGCAAGACAGGGGGCGACTATGGCTACACCTTC	CASSKTGGDYGYTF
TRBV7-9	TRBJ1-1	.	few	TGTGCCAGCAGCGGGAAGAACACTGAAGCTTTCTTT	CASSGKNTEAFF
TRBV18	TRBJ2-3	.	once	TGTGCCAGCTCACCAGTAAACACAGATACGCAGTATTTT	CASSPVNTDTQYF
TRBV25-1	TRBJ2-5	.	.	TGTGCCAGCAGTGAATATAAATTGGGGGCGGAGACCCAGTACTTC	CASSEYKLGAETQYF
TRBV11-3	TRBJ1-2	.	.	TGTGCCAGCAGCTATTCCGGCGCTAACTATGGCTACACCTTC	CASSYSGANYGYTF
TRBV6-1	TRBJ2-2	TRBD2	.	TGTGCCATCCACGCGGGGGACACCGGGGAGCTGTTTTTT	CAIHAGDTGELFF
TRBV11-3	TRBJ2-7	.	.	TGTGCCAGCAGCTGGAATGTGGGCTACGAGCAGTACTTC	CASSWNVGYEQYF
TRBV18	TRBJ2-5	TRBD1	.	TGTGCCAGCTCACCATGGGACAGGGAGGAGACCCAGTACTTC	CASSPWDREETQYF
TRBV11-2	TRBJ2-1	.	.	TGTGCCAGCAGGTACCCGGGGGCCTCTCGGCAGTTCTTC	CASRYPGASRQFF